One and the same sample provided the 15 T cell receptor beta chains below, sequenced in a study of T-cell memory formation after mild COVID-19. TCRdb called the 5' RACE reads again in MiXCR, with one record for every CDR3 protein. The sample holds 400,000 to 450,000 distinct CDR3 sequences, roughly 17% seen once. The sequencing input was PBMCs or a T cell subset sorted from them (not recorded which). These receptors were obtained from a man aged 18 to 30 who had mild COVID-19 (a few samples of this study predate the infection). Cell type and time point are not known.

The genes are TRBV29-1 and TRBJ1-5, with TRBD1 identical over 7 bases. This CDR3 spans 14 amino acids. The V gene end was trimmed by 4 bases and the J gene end by 8 bases; junction bases not matched to a gene: 11. Per germline, CDR1 SQVTM and CDR2 ANQGSEA. The CDR3 reads CSVGTGGRGEPQHF. As DNA, the CDR3 is TGCAGCGTTGGGACAGGCGGCCGAGGGGAGCCCCAGCATTTT.

This clonotype occurred a few times. V is TRBV18 and J is TRBJ1-1; TRBD1 might be the D (5 bases). The germline V gene has CDR1 KGHSH and CDR2 LQKENI. The CDR3 spans 16 residues. Trimming removed 0 bases at V and 1 base at J, with 12 bases between. CDR3 loop: CASSPPGWGPNTEAFF. The CDR3 nucleotides read TGTGCCAGCTCACCACCGGGTTGGGGCCCGAACACTGAAGCTTTCTTT.

A few counts support this clonotype. The CDR3 bases are TGTGCCAGCAAAGGGGTGCGGGGGGGCCATAGCACCGGGGAGCTGTTTTTT. Translation: CASKGVRGGHSTGELFF. V and J are TRBV3-1 and TRBJ2-2; 9 nucleotides agree with TRBD2. Germline CDR1 reads LGHDT; CDR2 reads YNNKEL (reference sequence). The V and J ends lost 7 bases and 4 bases, in that order; junction bases with no gene match: 13. CDR3 length: 17 residues.

This sequence joins TRBV6-5 and TRBJ2-2; 7 nucleotides agree with TRBD2. CDR1 is MNHEY and CDR2 is SVGAGI in the germline V gene. The CDR3 has 16 amino acids. The V and J ends lost 1 base and 3 bases, in that order; junction bases with no gene match: 5. DNA of the CDR3: TGTGCCAGCAGTTACTGGGGAGGGGCCGACACCGGGGAGCTGTTTTTT. This sequence encodes CASSYWGGADTGELFF.

This clonotype was observed a handful of times. V gene TRBV28 combines with J gene TRBJ1-2; D is ambiguous. The CDR3 has 13 amino acids. CDR1 and CDR2 from the germline V gene are MDHEN and SYDVKM. V lost 4 bases to trimming and J lost 8 bases, with 14 bases between them. Here the CDR3 reads CASSSAVRAGYTF. The CDR3 bases are TGTGCCAGCAGTTCCGCGGTTCGGGCGGGCTACACCTTC.

Remarks on this clonotype: Relative to the germline gene, one junction end is altered; a read error may explain this. The chain uses TRBV4-3 and TRBJ1-1; D remains ambiguous. CDR3 length equals 13 residues. The germline V gene has CDR1 LGHNA and CDR2 YSLEER. For the CDR3, the DNA is TGCGCCAGCAGCCAAGATCTTCGTTTCGAAGCTTTATTT. It is translated as CASSQDLRFEALF.

The chain couples TRBV4-1 to TRBJ1-3, with D possibly matching TRBD1 (5 bases). Germline-derived CDR1 and CDR2 are MGHRA and YSYEKL. Trimming removed 3 bases at V and 4 bases at J, with 10 bases between. The CDR3 totals 14 residues. The CDR3 reads CASSQRDRGNTIYF. Written as DNA, the CDR3 is TGCGCCAGCAGCCAGCGGGACCGCGGAAACACCATATATTTT.

A few counts support this clonotype. The chain employs TRBV4-3 and TRBJ2-1; 7 positions agree with TRBD1. Germline values: CDR1 LGHNA, CDR2 YSLEER. The V and J ends lost 3 bases and 6 bases, in that order; junction bases with no gene match: 5. This CDR3 contains 14 residues. CDR3 bases: TGCGCCAGCAGCCATCAATCAGGGGGCAATGAGCAGTTCTTC. This translates into CASSHQSGGNEQFF.

This chain links TRBV4-1 with TRBJ2-3; D gene uncertain. V was clipped by 4 bases and J by 8 bases, with 13 bases between them. Per germline, CDR1 MGHRA and CDR2 YSYEKL. The CDR3 contains 13 residues. CDR3 protein: CASSPPTGLTQYF. The DNA for the CDR3 is TGCGCCAGCAGCCCCCCAACGGGCCTTACGCAGTATTTT.

This clonotype has just a few counts. The chain recombines TRBV20-1 with TRBJ1-1, with 10 bases lining up with TRBD1. The trim removed 1 base at V and 5 bases at J, leaving 4 bases unmatched. CDR1 is DFQATT, CDR2 SNEGSKA, per germline (reference sequence). This CDR3 comprises 14 residues. CDR3: CSARGGQGETEAFF. CDR3 in DNA: TGCAGTGCTAGAGGAGGACAGGGGGAGACTGAAGCTTTCTTT.

This clonotype was observed a few times. J is TRBJ2-3 and V is TRBV5-1; TRBD2 matches 7 bases. CDR3 size: 13 residues. J lost 6 bases, V lost 3 bases, and 4 bases had no gene match. CDR1 is SGHRS, CDR2 YFSETQ, per germline. The CDR3, as DNA: TGCGCCAGCAGCTCGCTGGGAGGGGATACGCAGTATTTT. Encoded protein: CASSSLGGDTQYF.

The chain couples TRBV2 to TRBJ2-5, with TRBD1 as a possible D gene (6 bases). V was pared by 9 bases and J by 2 bases, with 16 bases between. From germline, CDR1 is SNHLY and CDR2 FYNNEI. This CDR3 comprises 14 residues. CDR3 in DNA: TGTGCCAGACGAGAGGACAGCCGTCAAGAGACCCAGTACTTC. The encoded protein is CARREDSRQETQYF.

This clonotype occurred many times. The chain uses TRBV7-2 and TRBJ2-7; no clear D gene. CDR1 is SGHTA and CDR2 is FQGNSA in the germline V gene. V lost 2 bases and J lost 3, with 2 bases in between. The CDR3 spans 11 residues. The CDR3 region is CASSLLYEQYF. CDR3 nucleotides: TGTGCCAGCAGCTTACTCTACGAGCAGTACTTC.

The genes are TRBV6-5 and TRBJ2-1; 9 bases agree with TRBD2. The CDR3 sequence is 16 residues long. Per germline, CDR1 MNHEY and CDR2 SVGAGI. Germline trimming cut 0 bases from V and 3 bases from J; bases unmatched to any gene: 3. CDR3 protein: CASSYSGGGVYNEQFF. CDR3 in DNA: TGTGCCAGCAGTTACTCTGGCGGGGGGGTCTACAATGAGCAGTTCTTC.

This clonotype was counted only a few times. The chain uses TRBV7-9 and TRBJ2-7; 9 nucleotides agree with TRBD2. This CDR3 is 14 amino acids long. Germline loops: CDR1 SEHNR, CDR2 FQNEAQ (reference sequence). Trimming at V came to 4 bases and at J to 2 bases, leaving 3 bases not matched to a gene. The CDR3 loop reads CASSSRGGAYEQYV. The DNA of the CDR3 is TGTGCCAGCAGCTCGCGGGGGGGAGCCTACGAGCAGTACGTC.